This TCR beta chain was recovered during a study of brain T cells in children with intractable seizures. Study results and limitations: Clones missing pre-surgery may reflect undersampling of that blood sample. Viral specificity was inferred only from CDR3 similarity; HCMV serostatus was unknown.

The CDR3 runs 17 residues. Trimming at V came to 1 base and at J to 4 bases, leaving 8 bases not matched to a gene. The germline gives CDR1 LGHDT, CDR2 YNNKEL (reference sequence). Of note for this clone: The antigen is undetermined.

Repertoires were generated with immunoSEQ multiplex PCR, while TCRdb's copy carries only in-frame clones and drops some. Among about 340,000 clones, 85% to 95% were seen once, and the ten largest hold around 5%. Time point noted: blood from clinic visit 5 months post-surgery; TSC patient then seizure free. Only cases whose brain tissue showed the highest T cell transcript signatures were sequenced. Before surgery, patients took at least one anti-epileptic drug. The clonotype was recovered from a boy less than two years old with tuberous sclerosis and intractable seizures. The J gene is TRBJ2-5, the V gene TRBV3-1 (or the pseudogene TRBV3-2), with 11 bases matching TRBD2. The material was peripheral blood, obtained 4 to 5 months after surgery. The CDR3 nucleotides read TGTGCCAGCAGCCAAGGGGGGCTAGCGGGAGGCCGAGAGACCCAGTACTTC. Translation: CASSQGGLAGGRETQYF.